This T cell receptor (beta chain) is drawn from a study of T cells in Graves' hyperthyroidism and ophthalmopathy. At the level of the study: The initial diagnosis was the point when peripheral blood was collected, ahead of any treatment.

RNA transcripts provided the source from which TCR beta CDR3 regions were amplified. With the HTBI primer set, the TCR CDR3 went through a first round of RT-PCR. TCRdb processed the multiplex PCR reads anew with MiXCR; each CDR3 protein has one entry. The sample carries 450,000 to 600,000 distinct CDR3 sequences, nearly 20% recorded once. Study-level results: Researchers report that a 13 V-J model separated ophthalmopathy from stable hyperthyroidism.

Per germline, CDR1 SGHVS and CDR2 FQNEAQ. Trimming removed 0 bases at V and 10 bases at J, with 21 bases between. This CDR3 is 16 amino acids long. Regarding this clonotype: Its antigen is not known.

Ophthalmopathy patients all had a Clinical Activity Score of at least 3, a NOSPECS grade of at least 4 and disease under 3 months old. Fresh 10 ml peripheral blood yielded PBMCs. This receptor was obtained from a man aged 40-49 years with Graves' ophthalmopathy. This chain uses TRBV7-8 with TRBJ1-2, with D tentatively TRBD1 (5 bases). Sequencing was carried out using blood. This chain's CDR3 is CASSLARSGRGLHYTF. CDR3 nucleotide sequence: TGTGCCAGCAGCTTAGCGAGGAGTGGGAGGGGCCTTCACTACACCTTC.